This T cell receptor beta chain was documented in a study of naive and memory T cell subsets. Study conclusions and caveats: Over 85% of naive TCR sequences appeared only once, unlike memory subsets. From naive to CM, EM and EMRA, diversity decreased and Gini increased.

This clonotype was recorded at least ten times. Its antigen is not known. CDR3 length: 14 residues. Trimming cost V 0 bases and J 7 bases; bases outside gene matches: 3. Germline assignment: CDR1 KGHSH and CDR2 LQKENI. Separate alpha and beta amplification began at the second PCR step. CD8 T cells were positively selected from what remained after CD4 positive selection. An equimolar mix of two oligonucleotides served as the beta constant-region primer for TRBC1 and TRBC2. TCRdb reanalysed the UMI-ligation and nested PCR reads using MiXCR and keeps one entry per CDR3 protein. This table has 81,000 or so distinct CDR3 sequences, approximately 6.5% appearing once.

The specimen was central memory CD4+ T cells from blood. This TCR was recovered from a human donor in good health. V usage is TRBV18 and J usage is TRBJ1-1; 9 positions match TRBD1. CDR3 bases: TGTGCCAGCTCACCACCGGGACAGGGATATGAAGCTTTCTTT. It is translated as CASSPPGQGYEAFF.